These T cell receptor beta chains were read from a single sample in a study of radiation and T cells in renal cell carcinoma. Sequencing used immunoSEQ multiplex PCR; TCRdb keeps in-frame clones, though not all of them. The sample includes around 77,000 clones, approximately 87% of them seen just once. Sequencing used blood, obtained from a patient whose treatment included radiotherapy and nephrectomy. Every receptor here comes from a woman in her sixties or seventies with renal cell carcinoma. The CDR3 runs from the conserved cysteine through the conserved F or W. D genes are given only for firm matches. The size field is filled for only some rows; it gives once, few, many or a size class.

v_call	j_call	clone_size	d_call	cdr3_aa	cdr3_nt
TRBV6-6	TRBJ1-2	NA	TRBD1	CASHRGPQNYGYTF	TGTGCCAGCCACAGGGGCCCCCAAAACTATGGCTACACCTTC
TRBV9	TRBJ2-1	NA	TRBD2	CASSTVRGGSDEQFF	TGTGCCAGCAGCACCGTCCGCGGGGGTAGCGATGAGCAGTTCTTC
TRBV9	TRBJ1-1	once	NA	CASSLYRDGGEAFF	TGTGCCAGCAGCCTTTATCGGGACGGAGGTGAAGCTTTCTTT
TRBV5-1	TRBJ2-5	NA	NA	CASSFDRGYLQETQYF	TGCGCCAGCAGCTTTGACCGGGGATATCTACAAGAGACCCAGTACTTC
TRBV28	TRBJ2-7	NA	NA	CASSWTEYEQYF	TGTGCCAGCAGTTGGACAGAATACGAGCAGTACTTC
TRBV20-1	TRBJ2-1	NA	NA	CSARVNNEQFF	TGCAGTGCTAGGGTTAACAATGAGCAGTTCTTC
TRBV30	TRBJ1-4	NA	TRBD1	CAWSVPEGGEKLFF	TGTGCCTGGAGTGTACCGGAAGGGGGCGAAAAACTGTTTTTT
TRBV19	TRBJ2-3	NA	NA	CASSHAFGDTDTQYF	TGTGCCAGCTCCCACGCGTTCGGGGACACAGATACGCAGTATTTT
TRBV19	TRBJ1-1	few	NA	CASSIRPGPTAEAFF	TGTGCCAGTAGTATCCGGCCGGGTCCTACAGCTGAAGCTTTCTTT
TRBV9	TRBJ2-5	NA	TRBD1	CAACPGQQETQYF	TGTGCCGCATGCCCGGGACAGCAAGAGACCCAGTACTTC
TRBV7-9	TRBJ2-3	NA	TRBD1	CASSSPRTGAVKDTQYF	TGTGCCAGCAGCTCCCCCCGGACAGGGGCGGTAAAGGATACGCAGTATTTT
TRBV5-4	TRBJ1-1	few	NA	CASSLGGATNTEAFF	TGTGCCAGCAGCTTGGGAGGGGCCACGAACACTGAAGCTTTCTTT
TRBV27	TRBJ2-7	few	NA	CASSPGSTHYEQYF	TGTGCCAGCAGCCCGGGGAGTACCCACTACGAGCAGTACTTC
TRBV19	TRBJ2-7	NA	TRBD2	CASSLAGTSSYEQYF	TGTGCCAGTAGTTTAGCGGGGACGAGCTCCTACGAGCAGTACTTC
TRBV10-3	TRBJ1-5	once	NA	CAISESLGQGSGNQPQHF	TGTGCCATCAGTGAGTCGTTGGGGCAGGGCTCGGGCAATCAGCCCCAGCATTTT
TRBV5-1	TRBJ2-2	NA	NA	CASSYGGGANTGELFF	TGCGCCAGCAGCTACGGGGGAGGCGCGAACACCGGGGAGCTGTTTTTT
TRBV19	TRBJ1-2	NA	TRBD1	CASSMDDFETGVPGYGYTF	TGTGCCAGTAGTATGGATGATTTTGAGACAGGGGTTCCAGGCTATGGCTACACCTTC
TRBV10-2	TRBJ2-7	many	NA	CASGGSSYEQYF	TGCGCCAGCGGAGGGAGCTCCTACGAGCAGTACTTC
TRBV6-1	TRBJ2-1	NA	TRBD1	CAVVRTGANEQFF	TGTGCCGTCGTTCGGACAGGGGCCAATGAGCAGTTCTTC
TRBV6-6	TRBJ1-5	NA	NA	CASRQRTTRDQPQHF	TGTGCCAGCAGGCAGAGGACAACACGGGATCAGCCCCAGCATTTT
TRBV7-9	TRBJ1-6	NA	NA	CASSYLGSPLHF	TGTGCCAGCAGCTACCTTGGTTCACCCCTCCACTTT
TRBV2	TRBJ1-1	NA	NA	CASSASFLNTEAFF	TGTGCCAGCAGCGCAAGCTTCTTGAACACTGAAGCTTTCTTT
TRBV9	TRBJ1-6	NA	NA	CASAEGGRGTSPLHF	TGTGCCAGCGCCGAGGGAGGGAGGGGTACTTCACCCCTCCACTTT
TRBV28	TRBJ1-4	NA	NA	CASSLRPGANEKLFF	TGTGCCAGCAGTTTACGTCCCGGGGCTAATGAAAAACTGTTTTTT
TRBV15	TRBJ1-1	NA	TRBD1	CATSRDPRTGGQVEAFF	TGTGCCACCAGCAGGGACCCCAGGACAGGGGGACAAGTGGAAGCTTTCTTT
TRBV15	TRBJ2-5	once	NA	CATSREMGGGETQYF	TGTGCCACCAGCAGAGAGATGGGTGGTGGCGAGACCCAGTACTTC
TRBV5-1	TRBJ2-5	NA	TRBD2	CASSPGLAGQQETQYF	TGCGCCAGCAGCCCCGGACTAGCGGGTCAGCAAGAGACCCAGTACTTC
TRBV29-1	TRBJ1-5	NA	NA	CSVGFRVGQPQHF	TGCAGCGTTGGTTTCAGGGTGGGTCAGCCCCAGCATTTT
TRBV27	TRBJ1-1	NA	TRBD1	CASSPNVPGQGGGTEAFF	TGTGCCAGCAGTCCCAATGTCCCGGGACAGGGGGGGGGCACTGAAGCTTTCTTT
TRBV6-6	TRBJ2-1	NA	TRBD1	CASKERQGNSEQFF	TGTGCCAGCAAGGAGAGACAGGGTAATAGCGAGCAGTTCTTC
TRBV28	TRBJ2-1	once	TRBD2	CASSLPGGGRERYNEQFF	TGTGCCAGCAGTTTACCCGGGGGCGGGAGGGAACGGTACAATGAGCAGTTCTTC
TRBV6-5	TRBJ1-2	NA	NA	CASRDSSNYGYTF	TGTGCCAGCAGGGATTCAAGTAACTATGGCTACACCTTC
TRBV11-2	TRBJ2-7	NA	NA	CASSLRAGGHEQYF	TGTGCCAGCAGCTTAAGGGCCGGCGGGCACGAGCAGTACTTC